These 14 T cell receptor beta chains were all obtained from the same sample, sequenced in a study of patients and donors after allogeneic stem cell transplantation. TCRdb re-analysed the RT-PCR reads in MiXCR, keeping a single row per CDR3 protein. The profile shows roughly 880,000 distinct CDR3 sequences, roughly 18% of them singletons. Material: blood, either unsorted or a sorted T cell fraction (not recorded which). These receptors were obtained from a human donor who was either an allogeneic HSCT recipient or a stem cell or donor lymphocyte infusion donor (not recorded which). It is not recorded whose cells these are; they may come from a transplant donor.

This clonotype was recorded a few times. Since no conserved phenylalanine or tryptophan closes the CDR3, a read error is the likely cause. The DNA is left out, because the CDR3 cannot be placed on it with certainty; the CDR3 is given as TCRdb lists it. The rearrangement links TRBV12-3 or TRBV12-4 to TRBJ1-1; the D segment call TRBD1 is taken from the table without a DNA check. The CDR3 sequence runs 12 residues, both termini included. CDR3: CASSFGKGHHPL.

The chain employs TRBV5-1 and TRBJ2-3; D gene uncertain. V gave up 4 bases and J gave up 4 bases, with 7 bases separating them. The CDR3 totals 12 residues. Per germline, CDR1 SGHRS and CDR2 YFSETQ. This CDR3 reads CASSEPADTQYF. CDR3 nucleotide sequence: TGCGCCAGCAGCGAGCCAGCAGATACGCAGTATTTT. Full variable domain (outside the CDR3, taken from reference TRBV5-1 and TRBJ2-3): KAGVTQTPRYLIKTRGQQVTLSCSPISGHRSVSWYQQTPGQGLQFLFEYFSETQRNKGNFPGRFSGRQFSNSRSEMNVSTLELGDSALYLCASSEPADTQYFGPGTRLTVL.

This clonotype has only a few counts. The chain combines TRBV7-9 with TRBJ2-1; 7 bases are a match to TRBD1. Germline values: CDR1 SEHNR, CDR2 FQNEAQ (reference sequence). V shed 7 bases and J 4 bases; nucleotides not matched to a gene: 16. The CDR3 contains 17 residues. CDR3 coding DNA: TGTGCCAGCACCCCGCGGTGGAACAGGGGTTGGTACAATGAGCAGTTCTTC. Amino acids: CASTPRWNRGWYNEQFF.

The chain joins TRBV4-1 to TRBJ1-3; D is perhaps TRBD1 (6 bases). The V gene's germline CDR1 is MGHRA and CDR2 YSYEKL. This CDR3 region has 16 residues. V lost 2 bases, J lost 0 bases, and 11 bases lay in between. CDR3 protein: CASSQPAGDSGNTIYF. CDR3 DNA: TGCGCCAGCAGCCAACCCGCAGGGGACTCTGGAAACACCATATATTTT.

The table lists this clonotype with many counts. V is TRBV7-3 and J is TRBJ2-1; TRBD1 is a possible D gene (7 bases). The V and J ends lost 3 bases and 8 bases respectively, with 14 bases between them. Per germline, CDR1 SGHTA and CDR2 FQGTGA. This CDR3 comprises 14 residues. The CDR3 nucleotides read TGTGCCAGCAGCTTTTTGGGACAGCGGGATGAGCAGTTCTTC. It is translated as CASSFLGQRDEQFF. Using reference TRBV7-3 and TRBJ2-1 for the parts outside the CDR3, the full variable domain is GAGVSQTPSNKVTEKGKYVELRCDPISGHTALYWYRQSLGQGPEFLIYFQGTGAADDSGLPNDRFFAVRPEGSVSTLKIQRTERGDSAVYLCASSFLGQRDEQFFGPGTRLTVL.

In this sample, this clonotype turned up a few times. The V gene is TRBV6-1, the J gene TRBJ2-2, with 8 bases aligning to TRBD2. The length of the CDR3 is 16 residues. With 1 base clipped from V and 7 bases from J, the junction kept 8 bases outside the gene matches. Germline assignment: CDR1 MNHNS and CDR2 SASEGT. CDR3 amino acids: CASSEGNSGIVGELFF. In DNA form, the CDR3 reads TGTGCCAGCAGTGAAGGGAATAGCGGGATAGTCGGGGAGCTGTTTTTT.

This clonotype was seen only a few times. An end of the junction does not agree with germline; a read error may underlie this. The V and J genes are TRBV12-3 or TRBV12-4 and TRBJ2-5; D remains unclear. The length of the CDR3 is 11 residues. The CDR3 is CASSFKESQYF. The CDR3 coding sequence is TGTGCCAGCAGTTTCAAAGAGAGCCAGTACTTC.

The chain links TRBV3-1 to TRBJ2-7; the D is unclear. The V end was cut by 2 bases, the J end by 6 bases, with 14 bases between. The germline gives CDR1 LGHDT, CDR2 YNNKEL (reference sequence). CDR3 length equals 14 residues. For the CDR3, the DNA is TGTGCCAGCAGCCAAAAGGGCAGGACGATCGAGCAGTACTTC. This gives the protein CASSQKGRTIEQYF.

This clonotype appeared a few times. The CDR3 is CASTPGPGVGETQYF. The CDR3 region has the DNA TGTGCCAGCACCCCGGGCCCAGGAGTTGGGGAGACCCAGTACTTC. The genes are TRBV6-1 and TRBJ2-5, with D unresolved. Germline CDR1 and CDR2: MNHNS and SASEGT. Deletions cut 7 bases from V and 5 bases from J, with 20 bases between. The CDR3 sequence is 15 residues long.

This clonotype has a handful of counts. The J gene is TRBJ1-5, the V gene TRBV15; unclear D gene. Trimming stripped 11 bases from V and 9 bases from J, with 17 bases between. The CDR3 spans 12 residues. The germline V gene has CDR1 LNHNV and CDR2 YYDKDF (reference sequence). The CDR3 spells CAVSDGSRPQHF. The CDR3, as DNA: TGTGCCGTATCGGACGGCAGTCGGCCCCAGCATTTT.

This clonotype was detected only a few times. The J gene is TRBJ1-1, the V gene TRBV29-1; no clear D gene. The V end was cut by 3 bases, the J end by 0 bases, with 14 bases between. The CDR3 length is 15 residues. CDR1 is SQVTM and CDR2 is ANQGSEA in the germline V gene. CDR3 coding DNA: TGCAGCGTTGAGGTGGGGAGGGCTATGAACACTGAAGCTTTCTTT. It yields the protein CSVEVGRAMNTEAFF.

This CDR3 is CASSLEDEAQYF. The CDR3 coding sequence is TGTGCCAGCAGCTTAGAGGACGAGGCCCAGTACTTC. J is TRBJ2-5 and V is TRBV11-3; D remains ambiguous. The CDR3 runs 12 residues. Germline-derived CDR1 and CDR2 are SGHNT and YENEEA. Between the trimmed V and J ends, which lost 0 bases and 9 bases, there was a span of 8 bases.

This clonotype was found a few times. This chain connects TRBV10-3 to TRBJ2-3; D not certain. Trimming removed 4 bases at V and 4 bases at J, with 3 bases between. Germline V gene lookup returns CDR1 ENHRY and CDR2 SYGVKD. The CDR3 is 11 residues long. CDR3 amino acids: CAISGPDTQYF. In nucleotides, the CDR3 is TGTGCCATCAGTGGGCCAGATACGCAGTATTTT.

The table lists this clonotype with many counts. The rearrangement joins TRBV20-1 to TRBJ2-5, with D perhaps TRBD2 (6 bases). The ends were cut back, 3 bases at V and 4 bases at J, with 12 bases in the middle. This CDR3 spans 13 amino acids. Germline V gives CDR1 DFQATT, CDR2 SNEGSKA (reference sequence). The CDR3: CSARALARETQYF. In nucleotides, the CDR3 is TGCAGTGCTAGGGCTCTAGCGAGAGAGACCCAGTACTTC.